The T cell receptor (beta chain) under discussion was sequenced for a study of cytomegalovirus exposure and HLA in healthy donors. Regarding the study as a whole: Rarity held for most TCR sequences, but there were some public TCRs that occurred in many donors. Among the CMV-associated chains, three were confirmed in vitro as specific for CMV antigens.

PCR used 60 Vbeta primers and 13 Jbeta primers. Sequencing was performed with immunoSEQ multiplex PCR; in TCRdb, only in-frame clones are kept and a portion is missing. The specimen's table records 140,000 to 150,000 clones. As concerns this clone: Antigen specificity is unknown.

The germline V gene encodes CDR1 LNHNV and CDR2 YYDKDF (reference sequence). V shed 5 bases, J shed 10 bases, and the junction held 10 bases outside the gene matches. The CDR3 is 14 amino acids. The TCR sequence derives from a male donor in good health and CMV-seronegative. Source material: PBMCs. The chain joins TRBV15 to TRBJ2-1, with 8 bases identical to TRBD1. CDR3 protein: CATSEITGTGEQFF. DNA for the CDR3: TGTGCCACCAGCGAGATAACAGGGACAGGCGAGCAGTTCTTC.